A single sample is the source of the 22 T cell receptor beta chains below, sequenced in a study of molecular identifiers for immune sequencing clone quantification. Each CDR3 protein gets one entry after TCRdb re-called the PCR reads with MiXCR. Among 490,000 or so distinct CDR3 sequences listed, 25% were seen once. Sequencing used naive CD8+ T cells from blood, with Jurkat cell RNA spiked in. The subset here: FACS-sorted CD8+CD4-CCR7+CD45RA+ naive T cells. These receptors were obtained from a human donor in good health. Some libraries in this study had Jurkat cell RNA spiked in.

In this sample, this clonotype turned up a few times. The genes are TRBV4-1 and TRBJ2-7; weak D call: TRBD2 (5 bases). The CDR3 is 13 amino acids. CDR1 and CDR2 from the germline V gene are MGHRA and YSYEKL. V lost 1 base, J lost 5 bases, and 9 bases lay in between. The CDR3 nucleotides read TGCGCCAGCAGCCAAGCCGGGAATAACGAGCAGTACTTC. It is translated as CASSQAGNNEQYF.

To note about this clonotype: It may be a read error: a sequence one base away is much more abundant. The chain couples TRBV7-2 to TRBJ2-7; D not certain. From germline, CDR1 is SGHTA and CDR2 FQGNSA. CDR3 length: 11 amino acids. CDR3 nucleotides: TGTGCCGGCAGCTTAGGCACTGCCAAGTACTTC. Protein sequence: CAGSLGTAKYF. Variable domain in full (rest from reference TRBV7-2 and TRBJ2-7): GAGVSQSPSNKVTEKGKDVELRCDPISGHTALYWYRQSLGQGLEFLIYFQGNSAPDKSGLPSDRFSAERTGGSVSTLTIQRTQQEDSAVYLCAGSLGTAKYFGPGTRLTVT.

V and J are TRBV7-8 and TRBJ1-5, with D unclear. This CDR3 comprises 15 residues. The germline V and J ends were trimmed by 5 bases and 5 bases, with 16 bases remaining between them. Germline CDR1 reads SGHVS; CDR2 reads FQNEAQ. CDR3 nucleotide sequence: TGTGCCAGCAGCACATCTGTGGCTTTGGATCAGCCCCAGCATTTT. It specifies CASSTSVALDQPQHF.

This clonotype was detected a few times. This chain links TRBV27 with TRBJ1-5, with a tentative D call TRBD1 (5 bases). Trimming stripped 1 base from V and 7 bases from J, with 14 bases between. Germline CDR1 MNHEY, CDR2 SMNVEV (reference sequence). This CDR3 contains 15 residues. CDR3 region: CASSLFGTPPQPQHF. As DNA, the CDR3 is TGTGCCAGCAGTTTATTTGGGACGCCACCCCAGCCCCAGCATTTT.

This clonotype was observed a handful of times. V is TRBV5-4 and J is TRBJ1-6; weak D call: TRBD1 (6 bases). The CDR3 covers 13 residues. V lost 7 bases to trimming and J lost 7 bases, with 12 bases between them. Germline values: CDR1 SGHNT, CDR2 YYREEE (reference sequence). The chain's CDR3 is CASSGGQNSPLHF. For the CDR3, the DNA is TGTGCCAGCTCCGGGGGGCAGAATTCACCCCTCCACTTT.

The chain is built from TRBV11-2 and TRBJ1-1; maybe TRBD1 (5 bases). Germline CDR1 SGHAT, CDR2 FQNNGV. The CDR3 has 13 amino acids. The V end lost 2 bases, the J end lost 10 bases, and 14 bases lay between the germline ends. The CDR3 bases are TGTGCCAGCAGCTTATGGGGCCAGGTAGGAGCTTTCTTT. This translates into CASSLWGQVGAFF.

This clonotype was seen more than once but under ten times. The V and J genes are TRBV7-3 and TRBJ2-6; TRBD2 is a possible D gene (6 bases). Trimming shortened V by 8 bases and J by 0 bases, and 20 bases separated the two germline ends. CDR3 size: 18 residues. Germline values: CDR1 SGHTA, CDR2 FQGTGA. Here the CDR3 DNA reads TGTGCCAGCCTCGGGAGCGGGTTCCGGGACTCTGGGGCCAACGTCCTGACTTTC. Protein sequence: CASLGSGFRDSGANVLTF. Full variable domain (rest looked up from reference TRBV7-3 and TRBJ2-6): GAGVSQTPSNKVTEKGKYVELRCDPISGHTALYWYRQSLGQGPEFLIYFQGTGAADDSGLPNDRFFAVRPEGSVSTLKIQRTERGDSAVYLCASLGSGFRDSGANVLTFGAGSRLTVL.

This clonotype was recorded a few times. The chain recombines TRBV27 with TRBJ2-7; D is unclear. V was pared by 6 bases and J by 2 bases, with 11 bases between. The germline V gene has CDR1 MNHEY and CDR2 SMNVEV (reference sequence). The length of the CDR3 is 13 residues. In nucleotides, the CDR3 is TGTGCCAGCAGCCCCGGTGAGGCCTACGAGCAGTACTTC. As protein: CASSPGEAYEQYF.

CDR3: CSARDLAIEQYF. CDR3 DNA sequence: TGCAGTGCTAGAGATCTGGCCATCGAGCAGTACTTC. The chain recombines TRBV20-1 with TRBJ2-7; D is unresolved. The V gene lost 0 bases and the J gene lost 6 bases, with 9 bases spanning the gap. The CDR3 contains 12 residues. Germline loops: CDR1 DFQATT, CDR2 SNEGSKA (reference sequence).

This clonotype has only a few counts. V and J are TRBV29-1 and TRBJ1-1, with D possibly matching TRBD1 (6 bases). Germline-derived CDR1 and CDR2 are SQVTM and ANQGSEA. The CDR3 consists of 12 residues. The ends were cut back, 5 bases at V and 4 bases at J, with 11 bases in the middle. The CDR3 coding sequence is TGCAGCGTTCCTAAGGGGGGCACTGAAGCTTTCTTT. Its protein is CSVPKGGTEAFF.

This clonotype was counted between two and nine times. The chain recombines TRBV5-8 with TRBJ2-7; D gene unclear. CDR3 length: 21 residues. Germline assignment: CDR1 SGHTS and CDR2 YDEGEE. The V end was cut by 0 bases, the J end by 5 bases, with 33 bases between. The CDR3 loop reads CASSLVASWYYPSSVRDEQYF. DNA for the CDR3: TGTGCCAGCAGCTTGGTTGCTTCGTGGTACTACCCCTCCTCCGTCCGGGACGAGCAGTACTTC.

This chain links TRBV6-5 with TRBJ1-6; 8 bases map to TRBD1. Per germline, CDR1 MNHEY and CDR2 SVGAGI. V gave up 4 bases and J gave up 7 bases; unmatched junction bases: 6. This CDR3 spans 15 amino acids. The CDR3: CASSFATGANSPLHF. For the CDR3, the DNA is TGTGCCAGCAGTTTTGCGACAGGGGCCAATTCACCCCTCCACTTT.

There are a few counts of this clonotype. The chain combines TRBV28 with TRBJ1-4, with D maybe TRBD1 (6 bases). Trimming took off 5 bases at V and 0 bases at J, with 34 bases between the two ends. From germline, CDR1 is MDHEN and CDR2 SYDVKM. This CDR3 has 23 residues. CDR3 residues: CASSRPNTPYRVTDPTTNEKLFF. The CDR3 nucleotides read TGTGCCAGCAGTCGACCTAACACGCCCTACAGGGTAACGGACCCAACAACTAATGAAAAACTGTTTTTT.

This clonotype appeared a few times. The chain has TRBV18 and TRBJ1-1, with 8 bases that match TRBD1. J was trimmed by 7 bases and V by 3 bases; bases with no gene match: 4. Per the germline V gene, CDR1 is KGHSH and CDR2 is LQKENI. This CDR3 spans 13 amino acids. In DNA, the CDR3 is TGTGCCAGCTCACCGGCAGGGGGCGTTGAAGCTTTCTTT. It encodes CASSPAGGVEAFF.

This clonotype was observed at least ten times. This chain's CDR3 is CASSPREGYYYEQYF. CDR3 DNA: TGTGCCAGCTCACCCAGGGAGGGGTACTACTACGAGCAGTACTTC. The chain links TRBV18 to TRBJ2-7; 7 bases are shared with TRBD2. V was pared by 3 bases and J by 3 bases, with 8 bases of the junction left unmatched. Germline-derived CDR1 and CDR2 are KGHSH and LQKENI. The CDR3 runs 15 residues. The whole variable domain, filled in from reference TRBV18 and TRBJ2-7, reads NAGVMQNPRHLVRRRGQEARLRCSPMKGHSHVYWYRQLPEEGLKFMVYLQKENIIDESGMPKERFSAEFPKEGPSILRIQQVVRGDSAAYFCASSPREGYYYEQYFGPGTRLTVT.

Many counts were recorded for this clonotype. This chain links TRBV7-6 with TRBJ2-3, with D possibly matching TRBD2 (6 bases). Trimming cost V 1 base and J 2 bases, with 10 bases left between them. The CDR3 totals 15 residues. Germline CDR1 reads SGHVS; CDR2 reads FNYEAQ. This CDR3 is CASSLGGGYTDTQYF. CDR3 nucleotide sequence: TGTGCCAGCAGCTTAGGTGGGGGGTACACAGATACGCAGTATTTT.

This clonotype was found a few times. This chain connects TRBV2 to TRBJ2-3, with TRBD1 matching over 9 bases. The junction had 2 bases not matched to a gene; V was cut back by 9 bases and J by 1 base. Germline V lookup: CDR1 SNHLY, CDR2 FYNNEI. The CDR3 covers 13 residues. The CDR3 DNA reads as TGTGCCAGGAGGACAGGGGGCACAGATACGCAGTATTTT. Its protein product is CARRTGGTDTQYF.

The V gene is TRBV30, the J gene TRBJ1-3, with D possibly TRBD1 on 6 matching bases. Trimming pared 4 bases from V and 2 bases from J, leaving 15 bases between. The length of the CDR3 is 15 residues. CDR1 GTSNPN and CDR2 SVGIG come from the germline V gene (reference sequence). This chain's CDR3 is CAWTGLPGAGNTIYF. Written as DNA, the CDR3 is TGTGCCTGGACGGGACTTCCAGGGGCTGGAAACACCATATATTTT.

The chain has TRBV28 and TRBJ2-7, with D tentatively TRBD2 (6 bases). The CDR3 sequence is 16 residues long. Per the germline V gene, CDR1 is MDHEN and CDR2 is SYDVKM. V lost 4 bases to trimming and J lost 0 bases, with 16 bases between them. The CDR3 coding sequence is TGTGCCAGCAGTTCCCACCGGGACTCCCCCTCCTACGAGCAGTACTTC. This codes for CASSSHRDSPSYEQYF.

This clonotype was picked up many times. The gene calls are TRBV20-1 and TRBJ2-5, with D perhaps TRBD2 (6 bases). CDR1 and CDR2 (germline): DFQATT, SNEGSKA (reference sequence). V was trimmed by 5 bases and J by 1 base, leaving 14 bases between them. The CDR3 sequence is 14 residues long. The CDR3 reads CSAHGSGFQETQYF. In nucleotides, the CDR3 is TGCAGTGCTCACGGTAGCGGCTTCCAAGAGACCCAGTACTTC.

This clonotype has a handful of counts. This chain connects TRBV4-1 to TRBJ2-7; the D gene is possibly TRBD1 (6 bases). V was cut by 0 bases and J by 3 bases, with 15 bases left in between. Germline values: CDR1 MGHRA, CDR2 YSYEKL. The CDR3 has 16 residues. This CDR3 reads CASSQDPATGGYEQYF. The CDR3 bases are TGCGCCAGCAGCCAAGACCCCGCGACAGGCGGCTACGAGCAGTACTTC.

This clonotype was counted a few times. This chain links TRBV19 with TRBJ2-2; 12 positions match TRBD1. V was pared by 5 bases and J by 5 bases, with 3 bases of the junction left unmatched. CDR3 size: 15 residues. In germline, CDR1 is LNHDA, CDR2 SQIVND (reference sequence). Here the CDR3 reads CASSAGQGATGELFF. Written as DNA, the CDR3 is TGTGCCAGTAGTGCGGGACAGGGGGCGACCGGGGAGCTGTTTTTT. The whole variable domain, remainder taken from reference TRBV19 and TRBJ2-2, is DGGITQSPKYLFRKEGQNVTLSCEQNLNHDAMYWYRQDPGQGLRLIYYSQIVNDFQKGDIAEGYSVSREKKESFPLTVTSAQKNPTAFYLCASSAGQGATGELFFGEGSRLTVL.